This entry lists 4 T cell receptor beta chains sequenced from one sample in a study of vaccination and CD4 T cells after COVID-19. Treatment meaning: roughly nine-day PBMC culture with coronavirus spike peptide pools or control peptides (ViraFEST assay). No cognate antigen is known for these TCRs. Sequenced with the Oncomine TCR Beta short-read assay was DNA taken from cultured CD4+ T cells. A single record per CDR3 protein comes from TCRdb applying MiXCR to the PCR reads. The sample records around 15,000 distinct CDR3 sequences, 52% being singletons. Material: CD4+ T cells from blood, cultured in vitro, obtained before SARS-CoV-2 vaccination. These receptors were taken from a human donor who had recovered from COVID-19.

This clonotype was found a few times. The chain joins TRBV6-1 to TRBJ1-2, with TRBD1 matching over 7 bases. Germline CDR1 reads MNHNS; CDR2 reads SASEGT. V lost 6 bases and J lost 1; bases outside the gene matches: 5. The CDR3 spans 14 residues. CDR3 sequence (DNA): TGTGCCAGCAGCCGGGACAGACTTAACTATGGCTACACCTTC. This encodes CASSRDRLNYGYTF.

This sequence joins TRBV7-2 and TRBJ2-7; TRBD2 agrees at 9 bases. The CDR3 is 15 residues long. CDR1 and CDR2 from the germline V gene are SGHTA and FQGNSA. Germline trimming cut 5 bases from V and 0 bases from J; bases unmatched to any gene: 5. The CDR3 protein is CASSRTSGHSYEQYF. CDR3 coding DNA: TGTGCCAGCAGCCGTACTAGCGGGCACTCCTACGAGCAGTACTTC. Full variable domain (remainder filled in from reference TRBV7-2 and TRBJ2-7): GAGVSQSPSNKVTEKGKDVELRCDPISGHTALYWYRQSLGQGLEFLIYFQGNSAPDKSGLPSDRFSAERTGGSVSTLTIQRTQQEDSAVYLCASSRTSGHSYEQYFGPGTRLTVT.

This sequence joins TRBV20-1 and TRBJ1-5; 10 positions agree with TRBD1. This CDR3 comprises 14 residues. The germline CDR1 and CDR2 sequences are DFQATT and SNEGSKA (reference sequence). The junction had 5 bases not matched to a gene; V was cut back by 5 bases and J by 4 bases. The chain's CDR3 is CSAGRTGGNQPQHF. CDR3 nucleotides: TGCAGTGCTGGACGGACAGGGGGTAATCAGCCCCAGCATTTT.

DNA for the CDR3: TGTGCCAGTAGTACGCCCGGACAGGGCCGATACAATGAGCAGTTCTTC. Its protein product is CASSTPGQGRYNEQFF. This chain connects TRBV19 to TRBJ2-1, with 8 bases aligning to TRBD1. V shed 4 bases, J shed 4 bases, and the junction held 9 bases outside the gene matches. Germline V CDR1 and CDR2: LNHDA, SQIVND (reference sequence). The CDR3 extends over 16 amino acids.